These 30 T cell receptor beta chains were all obtained from the same sample, sequenced in a study of control samples from healthy donors and cancer patients. Profiled with immunoSEQ multiplex PCR; TCRdb holds only in-frame clones, not every one. The table includes about 12,000 clones, 94% detected once. The sample was PBMCs. The receptor source for this set is a man between 65 and 85 years old with head and neck cancer.

The rearrangement uses TRBV6-1 and TRBJ2-6; D is possibly TRBD1 (6 bases). Trimming left V 4 bases short and J 0 bases short, with 19 bases between. The CDR3 runs to 19 residues. Germline assignment: CDR1 MNHNS and CDR2 SASEGT. The CDR3 is CASSVRTVHSSSGANVLTF. The CDR3 region has the DNA TGTGCCAGCAGTGTACGGACAGTCCATTCTAGCTCTGGGGCCAACGTCCTGACTTTC.

The J gene is TRBJ2-3, the V gene TRBV24-1, with D unresolved. The CDR3 is made up of 11 amino acids. The germline CDR1 and CDR2 sequences are KGHDR and SFDVKD. The V end was cut by 4 bases, the J end by 6 bases, with 4 bases between. CDR3 DNA: TGTGCCACCAGTGACTCCGATACGCAGTATTTT. Protein product: CATSDSDTQYF.

The CDR3 sequence is CASSFGTSDYTEAFF. The CDR3 nucleotides read TGTGCCAGCAGCTTCGGGACGTCGGATTACACTGAAGCTTTCTTT. The chain is built from TRBV7-2 and TRBJ1-1; maybe TRBD1 (5 bases). Germline V gives CDR1 SGHTA, CDR2 FQGNSA. V was pared by 3 bases and J by 3 bases, with 14 bases between. This CDR3 has 15 amino acids.

This sequence joins TRBV21-1 and TRBJ1-4; TRBD1 was called by the table and not checked on the DNA. TRBV21-1 is a pseudogene locus. The CDR3 contains 18 residues. The CDR3 DNA reads as TGTGCCAGCAGCGCCCCCCTGGGGCCGACAGGGGGCTCGATGGAACTGTTTTTT. Translating gives CASSAPLGPTGGSMELFF.

J is TRBJ2-1 and V is TRBV13; TRBD2 matches 9 bases. J gave up 4 bases and V 5 bases, and 6 bases lay outside the gene matches. The CDR3 loop spans 15 amino acids. Germline V gene data show CDR1 as PRHDT and CDR2 as FYEKMQ (reference sequence). The CDR3 protein is CASSPPAGGYNEQFF. DNA of the CDR3: TGTGCCAGCAGCCCCCCAGCGGGGGGATACAATGAGCAGTTCTTC.

The sample holds one count of this clone. The CDR3 nucleotides are TGTGCCAGCAGTCTTCGGTTGGATGAAGCTTTCTTT. It specifies CASSLRLDEAFF. This sequence joins TRBV6-2 or TRBV6-3 and TRBJ1-1; the D is unclear. This CDR3 spans 12 amino acids. Germline V lookup: CDR1 MNHEY, CDR2 SVGEGT. V lost 5 bases and J lost 7, with 11 bases in between.

J is TRBJ2-5 and V is TRBV27, with a weak D call TRBD1 (6 bases). In germline, CDR1 is MNHEY, CDR2 SMNVEV (reference sequence). The CDR3 has 16 amino acids. V was pared by 1 base and J by 4 bases, with 16 bases between. The CDR3 sequence: CASSLYAGERGETQYF. Here the CDR3 DNA reads TGTGCCAGCAGTTTATATGCAGGGGAAAGAGGAGAGACCCAGTACTTC.

This chain links TRBV16 with TRBJ2-2, with a possible D match to TRBD1 (5 bases). The CDR3 contains 16 residues. V gave up 2 bases and J gave up 6 bases, with 16 bases separating them. Germline CDR1 KGHSY, CDR2 FQNENV. DNA for the CDR3: TGTGCCAGCAGCCAAGAAGGGGTTTTGAGGCCCGGGGAGCTGTTTTTT. Protein sequence: CASSQEGVLRPGELFF.

The J gene is TRBJ1-4, the V gene TRBV4-1; tentatively, D is TRBD1 (5 bases). The germline V and J ends were trimmed by 4 bases and 7 bases, with 16 bases remaining between them. This CDR3 has 15 amino acids. Germline V gene data show CDR1 as MGHRA and CDR2 as YSYEKL. DNA of the CDR3: TGCGCCAGCAGCCTTACGGGGGGGACCGGTGAAAAACTGTTTTTT. It yields the protein CASSLTGGTGEKLFF.

This sequence joins TRBV3-1 (or the pseudogene TRBV3-2) and TRBJ1-6; weak D call: TRBD1 (6 bases). Germline CDR1 and CDR2: LGHDT and YNNKEL (reference sequence). The CDR3 covers 14 residues. The ends were cut back, 4 bases at V and 5 bases at J, with 9 bases in the middle. The CDR3 DNA reads TGTGCCAGCAGCCTACAGGGCGATAATTCACCCCTCCACTTT. Amino acid sequence: CASSLQGDNSPLHF.

The rearrangement uses TRBV7-7 and TRBJ2-7, with 7 nucleotides matching TRBD1. With 2 bases clipped from V and 6 bases from J, the junction kept 4 bases outside the gene matches. The CDR3 has 13 amino acids. CDR1 is SSHAT and CDR2 is FNYEAQ in the germline V gene (reference sequence). The CDR3 here is CASSLQTGAEQYF. CDR3 coding DNA: TGTGCCAGCAGCTTACAAACAGGGGCCGAGCAGTACTTC. The full variable domain, completed using reference TRBV7-7 and TRBJ2-7, is GAGVSQSPRYKVTKRGQDVTLRCDPISSHATLYWYQQALGQGPEFLTYFNYEAQPDKSGLPSDRFSAERPEGSISTLTIQRTEQRDSAMYRCASSLQTGAEQYFGPGTRLTVT.

This chain joins TRBV9 and TRBJ1-1, with D perhaps matching TRBD1 (5 bases). The V end lost 0 bases, the J end lost 5 bases, and 8 bases lay between the germline ends. This CDR3 spans 13 amino acids. In germline, CDR1 is SGDLS, CDR2 YYNGEE. CDR3 amino acids: CASSVVRGTEAFF. DNA for the CDR3: TGTGCCAGCAGCGTAGTGAGGGGAACTGAAGCTTTCTTT.

The chain joins TRBV11-3 to TRBJ2-1, with D possibly being TRBD1 (6 bases). The CDR3 is 16 amino acids. Trimming stripped 5 bases from V and 4 bases from J, with 18 bases between. From germline, CDR1 is SGHNT and CDR2 YENEEA. The CDR3 protein is CASSRQVQGPYNEQFF. The CDR3 nucleotides are TGTGCCAGCAGCCGACAGGTCCAAGGGCCTTACAATGAGCAGTTCTTC. Looking up the rest from reference TRBV11-3 and TRBJ2-1 gives the full variable domain: EAGVVQSPRYKIIEKKQPVAFWCNPISGHNTLYWYLQNLGQGPELLIRYENEEAVDDSQLPKDRFSAERLKGVDSTLKIQPAELGDSAVYLCASSRQVQGPYNEQFFGPGTRLTVL.

This sequence joins TRBV6-4 and TRBJ1-1, with D perhaps matching TRBD1 (5 bases). Germline lookup yields CDR1 MRHNA and CDR2 SNTAGT. V lost 0 bases and J lost 5, with 16 bases in between. This CDR3 has 16 amino acids. The CDR3 spells CASSDSFGGGMTEAFF. CDR3 in DNA: TGTGCCAGCAGTGACTCTTTCGGTGGGGGGATGACTGAAGCTTTCTTT.

The CDR3 here is CASSQGALGETQYF. The CDR3 DNA sequence: TGTGCCAGCTCACAGGGGGCGCTCGGGGAGACCCAGTACTTC. This chain uses TRBV18 with TRBJ2-5; 7 bases map to TRBD1. The CDR3 loop spans 14 amino acids. Germline values: CDR1 KGHSH, CDR2 LQKENI. V lost 4 bases and J lost 5; bases outside the gene matches: 7.

The chain combines TRBV14 with TRBJ2-1; 8 bases fit TRBD2. The V gene's germline CDR1 is SGHDN and CDR2 FVKESK. After removal of 3 bases from V and 2 bases from J, the junction contained 3 bases not matched to a gene. The CDR3 contains 15 residues. The CDR3 bases are TGTGCCAGCAGCCATCCGGGACTAGCCTACAATGAGCAGTTCTTC. Translating gives CASSHPGLAYNEQFF. The whole variable domain, filled in from reference TRBV14 and TRBJ2-1, reads EAGVTQFPSHSVIEKGQTVTLRCDPISGHDNLYWYRRVMGKEIKFLLHFVKESKQDESGMPNNRFLAERTGGTYSTLKVQPAELEDSGVYFCASSHPGLAYNEQFFGPGTRLTVL.

The chain couples TRBV6-4 to TRBJ2-1, with a tentative D call TRBD1 (6 bases). Trimming left V 6 bases short and J 0 bases short, with 18 bases between. From germline, CDR1 is MRHNA and CDR2 SNTAGT. This CDR3 is 17 amino acids long. CDR3 bases: TGTGCCAGCAGCCTTACAGGGACATCCAGCTCCTACAATGAGCAGTTCTTC. Its translation is CASSLTGTSSSYNEQFF.

Within the sample, this clone is medium-sized. The CDR3 region has the DNA TGTGCCAGCAGCTTAGCGCTACAGGGTGTCGGGGAGCTGTTTTTT. This gives the protein CASSLALQGVGELFF. The V gene is TRBV11-1, the J gene TRBJ2-2; perhaps TRBD1 as D (6 bases). CDR3 length equals 15 residues. Germline CDR1 reads SGHAT; CDR2 reads FQDESV (reference sequence). The V end lost 0 bases, the J end lost 7 bases, and 12 bases lay between the germline ends.

This chain joins TRBV30 and TRBJ1-1; D may be TRBD1 (6 bases). CDR3 length equals 13 residues. Germline lookup yields CDR1 GTSNPN and CDR2 SVGIG (reference sequence). V was clipped by 5 bases and J by 8 bases, with 18 bases between them. CDR3 sequence: CAWAESGHKEAFF. Written as DNA, the CDR3 is TGTGCCTGGGCTGAGTCGGGACACAAGGAAGCTTTCTTT.

This rearrangement joins TRBV5-4 to TRBJ2-7, with 7 positions matching TRBD1. The CDR3 is 13 residues long. Losses at the gene ends were 4 bases for V and 6 bases for J; bases not matched to a gene: 7. Germline CDR1 reads SGHNT; CDR2 reads YYREEE (reference sequence). The CDR3 spells CASSSDRALEQYF. CDR3 in DNA: TGTGCCAGCAGCAGCGACAGGGCCCTCGAGCAGTACTTC. The full variable domain, completed using reference TRBV5-4 and TRBJ2-7, is ETGVTQSPTHLIKTRGQQVTLRCSSQSGHNTVSWYQQALGQGPQFIFQYYREEENGRGNFPPRFSGLQFPNYSSELNVNALELDDSALYLCASSSDRALEQYFGPGTRLTVT.

The chain has TRBV30 and TRBJ1-5; 7 nucleotides match TRBD1. Per the germline V gene, CDR1 is GTSNPN and CDR2 is SVGIG (reference sequence). V lost 3 bases to trimming and J lost 3 bases; unmatched junction nucleotides: 8. The CDR3 has 15 residues. CDR3: CAWRGEGQLNQPQHF. In DNA, the CDR3 is TGTGCCTGGAGAGGCGAGGGACAGCTCAATCAGCCCCAGCATTTT.

For the CDR3, the DNA is TGTGCCAGTAGTATTACTGGTGGTTACTATAATTCACCCCTCCACTTT. It is translated as CASSITGGYYNSPLHF. The rearrangement joins TRBV19 to TRBJ1-6; D gene unclear. Germline values: CDR1 LNHDA, CDR2 SQIVND (reference sequence). The CDR3 has 16 amino acids. The V end lost 3 bases, the J end lost 3 bases, and 12 bases lay between the germline ends.

V usage is TRBV10-3 and J usage is TRBJ2-5, with 8 bases identical to TRBD2. CDR1 ENHRY and CDR2 SYGVKD come from the germline V gene. V dropped 4 bases and J dropped 2; count of bases not matched to a gene: 9. The CDR3 runs 16 residues. The CDR3 region is CAISAVISGNQETQYF. The DNA for the CDR3 is TGTGCCATCAGTGCGGTTATTAGCGGGAATCAAGAGACCCAGTACTTC.

The chain combines TRBV5-1 with TRBJ2-3, with D possibly called TRBD1 or TRBD2 (5 bases each). Germline assignment: CDR1 SGHRS and CDR2 YFSETQ. Trimming shortened V by 0 bases and J by 4 bases, and 9 bases separated the two germline ends. The CDR3 is made up of 14 amino acids. The CDR3 sequence: CASSLGGTPDTQYF. The CDR3 coding sequence is TGCGCCAGCAGCTTGGGAGGGACGCCAGATACGCAGTATTTT.

The rearrangement links TRBV10-3 to TRBJ1-1, with 7 bases aligning to TRBD1. CDR1 is ENHRY and CDR2 is SYGVKD in the germline V gene. The V segment lost 8 bases and the J segment 5 bases; nucleotides outside the gene matches: 2. This CDR3 spans 11 amino acids. CDR3 region: CAIRQGTEAFF. The CDR3 region has the DNA TGTGCCATCCGACAGGGTACTGAAGCTTTCTTT.

The chain links TRBV10-3 to TRBJ2-7, with 8 bases lining up with TRBD1. Losses at the gene ends were 3 bases for V and 4 bases for J; bases not matched to a gene: 8. CDR3 length equals 15 residues. The germline gives CDR1 ENHRY, CDR2 SYGVKD. The CDR3 sequence is CAISDSGGAGYEQYF. DNA of the CDR3: TGTGCCATCAGTGACTCAGGGGGCGCCGGTTACGAGCAGTACTTC.

This clone came up once. The chain couples TRBV29-1 to TRBJ1-2; maybe TRBD1 (6 bases). The V end lost 7 bases, the J end lost 4 bases, and 16 bases lay between the germline ends. This CDR3 has 13 amino acids. Per the germline V gene, CDR1 is SQVTM and CDR2 is ANQGSEA. The CDR3 protein is CSAGAGAGYGYTF. CDR3 in DNA: TGCAGCGCTGGGGCAGGGGCGGGCTATGGCTACACCTTC.

This clone appeared a single time. This chain connects TRBV10-3 to TRBJ2-7; TRBD1 matches 7 bases. The germline CDR1 and CDR2 sequences are ENHRY and SYGVKD. J lost 0 bases, V lost 6 bases, and 2 bases had no gene match. The CDR3 sequence is 13 residues long. Here the CDR3 DNA reads TGTGCCATCAGGGGGACAGTCTCCTACGAGCAGTACTTC. It encodes CAIRGTVSYEQYF.

This rearrangement joins TRBV7-2 to TRBJ2-7, with D perhaps matching TRBD2 (6 bases). This CDR3 has 14 residues. The V end was cut by 5 bases, the J end by 0 bases, with 11 bases between. Per germline, CDR1 SGHTA and CDR2 FQGNSA. CDR3: CASSGGLSSYEQYF. Here the CDR3 DNA reads TGTGCCAGCAGCGGGGGACTGAGCTCCTACGAGCAGTACTTC.

V and J are TRBV11-2 and TRBJ1-1, with D uncertain. Germline lookup yields CDR1 SGHAT and CDR2 FQNNGV. Deletions cut 1 base from V and 4 bases from J, with 4 bases between. CDR3 length: 12 amino acids. The DNA of the CDR3 is TGTGCCAGCAGCTTAGCGAGCACTGAAGCTTTCTTT. It specifies CASSLASTEAFF. The complete variable domain, with remaining parts taken from reference TRBV11-2 and TRBJ1-1, reads EAGVAQSPRYKIIEKRQSVAFWCNPISGHATLYWYQQILGQGPKLLIQFQNNGVVDDSQLPKDRFSAERLKGVDSTLKIQPAKLEDSAVYLCASSLASTEAFFGQGTRLTVV.